This T cell receptor beta chain comes out of a study of metastatic and nonmetastatic thyroid tumors. Study at large: Repertoires from blood and tumor or nodule tissue of malignant and benign thyroid patients were compared. Broader study findings: Reported TCR beta diversity, measured in blood and tumor, was significantly higher for malignant thyroid tumors than for benign nodules.

Nobody among the patients had been given any treatment before thyroid surgery. Per the study methods: Researchers built a distant-metastasis classifier for papillary thyroid cancer that drew on CDR3 differences across clinicopathological groups. TCRdb re-clonotyped the PCR reads through MiXCR. For this entry, the V and J calls and clone size follow TCRdb and not the study's own pipeline. The repertoire holds some 10,000 clones, with approximately 24% as singletons. As regards this clone: Its antigen remains unknown.

Specimen: tumor tissue. The sequence derives from a female donor with papillary thyroid cancer or a benign thyroid nodule (not recorded which). Some clones in this sample may be carry-over from other donors' samples.

CDR3: CASQGANEQYF. In DNA, the CDR3 is TGTGCCAGCCAGGGGGCGAACGAGCAGTACTTC. The chain recombines TRBV6-1 with TRBJ2-7; 8 bases match TRBD1. Germline CDR1 reads MNHNS; CDR2 reads SASEGT. With 8 bases clipped from V and 5 bases from J, the junction kept 2 bases outside the gene matches. This CDR3 is 11 amino acids long.